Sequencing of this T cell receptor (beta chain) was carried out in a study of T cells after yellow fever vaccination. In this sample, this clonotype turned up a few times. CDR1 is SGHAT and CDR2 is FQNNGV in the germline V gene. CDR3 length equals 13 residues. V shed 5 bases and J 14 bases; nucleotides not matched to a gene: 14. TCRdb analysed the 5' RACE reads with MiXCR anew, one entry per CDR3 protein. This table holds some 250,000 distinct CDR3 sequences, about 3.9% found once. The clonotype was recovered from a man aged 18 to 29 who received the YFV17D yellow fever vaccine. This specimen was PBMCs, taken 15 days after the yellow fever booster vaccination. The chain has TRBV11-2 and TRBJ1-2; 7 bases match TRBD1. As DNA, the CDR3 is TGTGCCAGCAGCCAGCCGGGACAGCCGTCGAGGACCTTC. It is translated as CASSQPGQPSRTF.